These T cell receptor beta chains were read from a single sample in a study of identical twins. TCRdb processed the 5' RACE reads anew with MiXCR; each CDR3 protein has one entry. The sample shows under 500,000 distinct CDR3 sequences, 13% to 15% of them seen only once. The same sample was also used in a study of yellow fever vaccine responses in identical twins.

The source material was CD4+ T cells sorted from blood. The receptors come from a woman aged 18 to 35 in good health. The CDR3 runs from the conserved cysteine through the conserved F or W. D genes are given only for firm matches. For some rows the clone size is stated as once, few or many, or as a class when expanded; others skip it.

D: TRBD1
V: TRBV20-1
size: few
J: TRBJ2-4
CDR3: CSGETGGAKNIQYF
DNA: TGCAGTGGGGAGACAGGGGGAGCCAAAAACATTCAGTACTTC

D: TRBD1
V: TRBV20-1
size: .
J: TRBJ2-7
CDR3: CSARGEQGPYEQYF
DNA: TGCAGTGCTAGGGGAGAACAGGGGCCCTACGAGCAGTACTTC

D: TRBD1
V: TRBV28
size: few
J: TRBJ2-7
CDR3: CASMVGGASYEQYF
DNA: TGTGCCAGCATGGTAGGGGGCGCCTCCTACGAGCAGTACTTC

D: .
V: TRBV7-9
size: .
J: TRBJ2-2
CDR3: CASSLDSKDGELFF
DNA: TGTGCCAGCAGCTTAGACTCGAAGGACGGGGAGCTGTTTTTT

D: TRBD2
V: TRBV27
size: few
J: TRBJ2-1
CDR3: CASRQIKMASGGENNEQFF
DNA: TGTGCCAGCAGACAAATTAAAATGGCTAGCGGGGGAGAAAACAATGAGCAGTTCTTC

D: .
V: TRBV18
size: .
J: TRBJ2-1
CDR3: CASSPHKGNEQFF
DNA: TGTGCCAGCTCACCTCATAAGGGGAATGAGCAGTTCTTC

D: .
V: TRBV18
size: few
J: TRBJ2-1
CDR3: CASSPLSGGPIEQFF
DNA: TGTGCCAGCTCCCCCCTGTCCGGGGGGCCTATTGAGCAGTTCTTC

D: TRBD2
V: TRBV2
size: few
J: TRBJ2-3
CDR3: CASPSGGADTDTQYF
DNA: TGTGCCAGCCCAAGCGGGGGGGCGGACACAGATACGCAGTATTTT

D: .
V: TRBV18
size: many
J: TRBJ2-2
CDR3: CASSPPMQRIAGELFF
DNA: TGTGCCAGCTCACCACCGATGCAGCGGATAGCGGGGGAGCTGTTTTTT

D: .
V: TRBV4-3
size: many
J: TRBJ2-3
CDR3: CASSQDSGGRTDTQYF
DNA: TGCGCCAGCAGCCAAGATTCCGGGGGCAGGACAGATACGCAGTATTTT

D: .
V: TRBV27
size: few
J: TRBJ2-7
CDR3: CASSLSEGGGYEQYF
DNA: TGTGCCAGCAGTTTATCGGAAGGGGGGGGCTACGAGCAGTACTTC

D: .
V: TRBV2
size: many
J: TRBJ2-2
CDR3: CASSEVGSGELFF
DNA: TGTGCCAGCAGTGAAGTTGGTTCCGGGGAGCTGTTTTTT

D: .
V: TRBV6-1
size: few
J: TRBJ2-7
CDR3: CASSESRASNEQYF
DNA: TGTGCCAGCAGTGAAAGCAGGGCAAGCAACGAGCAGTACTTC

D: TRBD1
V: TRBV12-3/TRBV12-4
size: many
J: TRBJ2-5
CDR3: CASTHRTGQETQYF
DNA: TGTGCCAGCACCCACCGGACAGGTCAAGAGACCCAGTACTTC

D: .
V: TRBV28
size: once
J: TRBJ1-1
CDR3: CASGGRGTEAFF
DNA: TGTGCCTCGGGGGGTAGGGGCACTGAAGCTTTCTTT

D: TRBD2
V: TRBV20-1
size: few
J: TRBJ2-7
CDR3: CSASRLAGGPREQYF
DNA: TGCAGTGCTTCGAGACTAGCGGGAGGGCCGCGGGAGCAGTACTTC

D: .
V: TRBV6-5
size: .
J: TRBJ2-2
CDR3: CASSYGSGVNTGELFF
DNA: TGTGCCAGCAGTTACGGTTCTGGGGTTAACACCGGGGAGCTGTTTTTT

D: .
V: TRBV5-1
size: few
J: TRBJ2-7
CDR3: CASSQKGTTPEYF
DNA: TGCGCCAGCAGCCAGAAGGGGACCACTCCGGAGTACTTC

D: .
V: TRBV7-3
size: .
J: TRBJ1-4
CDR3: CASSPFLSFHWPTNEKLFF
DNA: TGTGCCAGCAGTCCCTTCCTGTCGTTCCATTGGCCAACTAATGAAAAACTGTTTTTT

D: TRBD2
V: TRBV7-3
size: few
J: TRBJ2-2
CDR3: CASSQSASGGRSGELFF
DNA: TGTGCCAGCAGCCAAAGCGCTAGCGGGGGGCGCAGCGGGGAGCTGTTTTTT

D: TRBD2
V: TRBV10-3
size: many
J: TRBJ2-2
CDR3: CAISRLAEVGELFF
DNA: TGTGCCATCAGTCGACTAGCGGAGGTCGGGGAGCTGTTTTTT

D: TRBD1
V: TRBV18
size: few
J: TRBJ2-5
CDR3: CASSPDNTGTGIYF
DNA: TGTGCCAGCTCACCTGACAACACCGGGACAGGGATTTACTTC

D: TRBD2
V: TRBV20-1
size: .
J: TRBJ2-1
CDR3: CSARLPGLGTYNEQFF
DNA: TGCAGTGCTAGGCTGCCGGGACTAGGAACCTACAATGAGCAGTTCTTC

D: TRBD2
V: TRBV9
size: .
J: TRBJ2-3
CDR3: CASSVSGTSGTDTQYF
DNA: TGTGCCAGCAGCGTCTCTGGGACTAGCGGCACAGATACGCAGTATTTT

D: .
V: TRBV4-3
size: many
J: TRBJ2-1
CDR3: CASSQDNGNEQFF
DNA: TGCGCCAGCAGCCAAGATAACGGGAATGAGCAGTTCTTC

D: .
V: TRBV5-1
size: .
J: TRBJ1-4
CDR3: CASSLEGWNEKLFF
DNA: TGCGCCAGCAGCTTGGAGGGTTGGAATGAAAAACTGTTTTTT

D: .
V: TRBV12-3/TRBV12-4
size: .
J: TRBJ1-6
CDR3: CASSPRIQAGSPLHF
DNA: TGTGCCAGCAGTCCCCGTATTCAGGCGGGATCACCCCTCCACTTT

D: TRBD1
V: TRBV7-9
size: .
J: TRBJ2-7
CDR3: CASSFGQGSSYEQYF
DNA: TGTGCCAGCAGCTTCGGACAGGGCAGCTCCTACGAGCAGTACTTC

D: TRBD1
V: TRBV2
size: many
J: TRBJ2-7
CDR3: CASSERTGAMSYEQYF
DNA: TGTGCCAGCAGTGAAAGAACAGGGGCGATGTCCTACGAGCAGTACTTC

D: .
V: TRBV3-1
size: few
J: TRBJ2-5
CDR3: CASSQVLVSEETQYF
DNA: TGTGCCAGCAGCCAAGTGTTAGTCTCAGAAGAGACCCAGTACTTC

D: .
V: TRBV9
size: .
J: TRBJ2-3
CDR3: CASSVADGHRSDTQYF
DNA: TGTGCCAGCAGCGTAGCGGATGGGCATCGATCAGATACGCAGTATTTT

D: .
V: TRBV2
size: many
J: TRBJ2-5
CDR3: CASSEDTLETQYF
DNA: TGTGCCAGCAGTGAGGACACCTTAGAGACCCAGTACTTC

D: TRBD2
V: TRBV20-1
size: few
J: TRBJ2-3
CDR3: CSARGGTRDVDTQYF
DNA: TGCAGTGCTAGGGGCGGGACTAGAGACGTAGATACGCAGTATTTT

D: TRBD2
V: TRBV5-1
size: few
J: TRBJ2-5
CDR3: CASSPGPTSGETQYF
DNA: TGCGCCAGCAGCCCCGGACCAACTAGCGGCGAGACCCAGTACTTC